The next 18 T cell receptor beta chains were all read from a single sample in a study of blood T cell repertoires in COVID-19. Assay: immunoSEQ multiplex PCR; the TCRdb copy retains only in-frame clones and omits some. In the table there are 100,000 to 120,000 clones, approximately 81% of which are singletons. Sequencing used peripheral blood. The source is a man aged 50 to 60 with acute or convalescent COVID-19.

The chain carries TRBV30 and TRBJ1-2, with a weak D call TRBD1 (5 bases). The CDR3 is 12 amino acids. V lost 3 bases, J lost 4 bases, and 9 bases lay in between. Germline CDR1 and CDR2: GTSNPN and SVGIG (reference sequence). CDR3 in amino acids: CAWRLRGYGYTF. CDR3 DNA: TGTGCCTGGAGGCTTAGGGGCTATGGCTACACCTTC.

This sequence joins TRBV20-1 and TRBJ1-2; D is uncertain. The germline gives CDR1 DFQATT, CDR2 SNEGSKA (reference sequence). This CDR3 spans 12 amino acids. V shed 3 bases and J shed 6 bases, with 11 bases lying between them. CDR3 DNA sequence: TGCAGTGCTAGTCCCGCGCTGCATGGCTACACCTTC. Amino acids: CSASPALHGYTF.

This sequence joins TRBV5-1 and TRBJ2-2; TRBD1 is a possible D gene (6 bases). Trimming pared 1 base from V and 4 bases from J, leaving 14 bases between. Germline V CDR1 and CDR2: SGHRS, YFSETQ. There are 16 residues in the CDR3. The CDR3 reads CASSLSYRVTTGELFF. CDR3 DNA: TGCGCCAGCAGCTTGAGTTACAGGGTCACCACCGGGGAGCTGTTTTTT.

The chain is built from TRBV5-4 and TRBJ1-2; TRBD1 matches 8 bases. CDR1 and CDR2 from the germline V gene are SGHNT and YYREEE (reference sequence). The V and J ends lost 6 bases and 1 base, in that order; junction bases with no gene match: 11. CDR3 length equals 16 residues. CDR3 protein: CASTSEGDRINYGYTF. The CDR3 nucleotides are TGTGCCAGCACATCCGAAGGGGACAGGATTAACTATGGCTACACCTTC. The whole variable domain, filled in from reference TRBV5-4 and TRBJ1-2, reads ETGVTQSPTHLIKTRGQQVTLRCSSQSGHNTVSWYQQALGQGPQFIFQYYREEENGRGNFPPRFSGLQFPNYSSELNVNALELDDSALYLCASTSEGDRINYGYTFGSGTRLTVV.

The chain carries TRBV5-1 and TRBJ2-1, with 14 bases identical to TRBD2. The CDR3 runs 18 residues. V lost 0 bases, J lost 2 bases, and 4 bases stayed unmatched. CDR1 is SGHRS and CDR2 is YFSETQ in the germline V gene. This CDR3 reads CASSLAPGLAGAYNEQFF. CDR3 nucleotides: TGCGCCAGCAGCTTGGCACCGGGACTAGCGGGGGCCTACAATGAGCAGTTCTTC.

V and J are TRBV15 and TRBJ1-6; D possibly corresponds to TRBD1 (5 bases). V was cut by 0 bases and J by 6 bases, with 9 bases left in between. The CDR3 is 15 residues long. Germline V CDR1 and CDR2: LNHNV, YYDKDF (reference sequence). The chain's CDR3 is CATSRDRGRNSPLHF. Here the CDR3 DNA reads TGTGCCACCAGCAGAGATAGGGGCCGTAATTCACCCCTCCACTTT.

The V call is TRBV6-4, the J call TRBJ2-1, with a weak D call TRBD1 (5 bases). The CDR3 consists of 16 residues. The germline gives CDR1 MRHNA, CDR2 SNTAGT. The germline V and J ends were trimmed by 6 bases and 5 bases, with 20 bases remaining between them. For the CDR3, the DNA is TGTGCCAGCAGAGGACCGGGCTCAGGGCCAGACAATGAGCAGTTCTTC. This gives the protein CASRGPGSGPDNEQFF.

V and J are TRBV9 and TRBJ1-2, with 7 bases matching TRBD1. CDR1 SGDLS and CDR2 YYNGEE come from the germline V gene. Germline trimming cut 3 bases from V and 4 bases from J; bases unmatched to any gene: 3. This CDR3 contains 13 residues. CDR3 loop: CASSDGTAYGYTF. The CDR3, as DNA: TGTGCCAGCAGCGACGGGACAGCCTATGGCTACACCTTC.

This clone was picked up a small number of times. The chain uses TRBV12-3 or TRBV12-4 and TRBJ2-7, with a possible D match to TRBD2 (6 bases). The CDR3 is made up of 13 amino acids. Trimming pared 2 bases from V and 6 bases from J, leaving 11 bases between. The CDR3 DNA reads TGTGCCAGCAGTTTATCGGAGGGATCCGAGCAGTACTTC. This sequence encodes CASSLSEGSEQYF.

The V gene is TRBV19, the J gene TRBJ2-2, with a weak D call TRBD2 (5 bases). The CDR3 totals 15 residues. V was shortened by 4 bases and J by 0 bases, with 9 bases between the two germline ends. Germline V gene sequence: CDR1 LNHDA, CDR2 SQIVND (reference sequence). The CDR3: CASSRGDTNTGELFF. The CDR3 coding sequence is TGTGCCAGTAGTAGGGGAGATACGAACACCGGGGAGCTGTTTTTT. The entire variable domain, with the rest obtained from reference TRBV19 and TRBJ2-2, is as follows: DGGITQSPKYLFRKEGQNVTLSCEQNLNHDAMYWYRQDPGQGLRLIYYSQIVNDFQKGDIAEGYSVSREKKESFPLTVTSAQKNPTAFYLCASSRGDTNTGELFFGEGSRLTVL.

V and J are TRBV12-5 and TRBJ1-5; 10 bases are a match to TRBD1. After removal of 5 bases from V and 6 bases from J, the junction contained 1 base not matched to a gene. Looked up from germline, CDR1 is LGHNT and CDR2 is FRNRAP. The CDR3 is 13 residues long. In nucleotides, the CDR3 is TGTGCTAGTGGTCGGACAGGGGGTCAGCCCCAGCATTTT. It specifies CASGRTGGQPQHF.

The CDR3 sequence is CASRGANYGYTF. CDR3 sequence (DNA): TGTGCCAGCAGGGGAGCTAACTATGGCTACACCTTC. The chain combines TRBV3-1 (or the pseudogene TRBV3-2) with TRBJ1-2; D unresolved. The germline V gene encodes CDR1 LGHDT and CDR2 YNNKEL (reference sequence). The CDR3 runs 12 residues. The V gene lost 6 bases and the J gene lost 0 bases, with 5 bases spanning the gap.

The rearrangement links TRBV29-1 to TRBJ2-1, with D perhaps matching TRBD2 (6 bases). CDR3 size: 12 residues. Germline loops: CDR1 SQVTM, CDR2 ANQGSEA. The V end was cut by 4 bases, the J end by 6 bases, with 10 bases between. In DNA, the CDR3 is TGCAGCGTTGGACCCGGGGGCAATGAGCAGTTCTTC. This codes for CSVGPGGNEQFF.

This clone was picked up a small number of times. The chain joins TRBV15 to TRBJ1-1; D remains unclear. Germline V gives CDR1 LNHNV, CDR2 YYDKDF (reference sequence). The CDR3 consists of 13 residues. V lost 8 bases to trimming and J lost 5 bases, with 15 bases between them. CDR3 sequence: CATEEGGRTEAFF. The CDR3 region has the DNA TGTGCCACCGAAGAGGGAGGGCGAACTGAAGCTTTCTTT.

The rearrangement joins TRBV24-1 to TRBJ2-2; 11 bases are shared with TRBD1. The CDR3 loop spans 15 amino acids. Germline CDR1 KGHDR, CDR2 SFDVKD. Unmatched junction bases numbered 1, after V lost 5 bases and J lost 3 bases. CDR3 residues: CATSGGQGDTGELFF. CDR3 bases: TGTGCCACCAGTGGGGGACAGGGGGACACCGGGGAGCTGTTTTTT.

The V gene is TRBV4-1, the J gene TRBJ1-3; tentatively, D is TRBD1 (5 bases). The germline gives CDR1 MGHRA, CDR2 YSYEKL. V was trimmed by 0 bases and J by 6 bases, leaving 15 bases between them. This CDR3 has 16 residues. CDR3 region: CASSQEVGGVINTIYF. The CDR3 coding sequence is TGCGCCAGCAGCCAAGAAGTTGGAGGGGTAATAAACACCATATATTTT.

V is TRBV2 and J is TRBJ1-1; TRBD1 matches at 8 bases. CDR1 and CDR2 (germline): SNHLY, FYNNEI. The CDR3 is 14 amino acids. V lost 6 bases to trimming and J lost 1 base; unmatched junction nucleotides: 4. The CDR3 bases are TGTGCCAGCAGCCAAGACAGGGGGAACACTGAAGCTTTCTTT. This gives the protein CASSQDRGNTEAFF.

The chain has TRBV20-1 and TRBJ2-3, with D hard to call. V was clipped by 3 bases and J by 2 bases, with 9 bases between them. The CDR3 runs 13 residues. The germline gives CDR1 DFQATT, CDR2 SNEGSKA (reference sequence). The CDR3 protein is CSASPSFTDTQYF. CDR3 bases: TGCAGTGCTAGTCCTTCGTTCACAGATACGCAGTATTTT.